This T cell receptor beta chain was retrieved from a study of naive and memory T cell subsets. Broader study findings: Possibly reflecting memory cells re-expressing CD45RA, a few larger clonotypes occurred in naive repertoires, especially CD8. Over 90% of naive TCR sequences appeared only once after error correction, unlike memory subsets.

Two oligonucleotides, mixed equimolar, formed the beta constant-region primer covering TRBC1 and TRBC2. Nested alpha and beta constant-region primers with the SP2 primer drove four PCR rounds on ligated cDNA. TCRdb reprocessed the UMI-ligation and nested PCR reads with MiXCR, giving one entry per CDR3 protein. The sample carries some 82,000 distinct CDR3 sequences, about 11% recorded once. After the first PCR, alpha and beta chain libraries were processed separately. Cells stained for CD3, CD4, CD8, CD45RA and CD27 were sorted into four subsets. Turning to this clonotype: Its antigen is undetermined.

Source material: naive CD4+ T cells from blood. The receptor was isolated from a human donor in good health.

CDR3 region: CASRPDGPLMANYGYTF. As DNA, the CDR3 is TGTGCCAGCAGACCCGACGGCCCCCTTATGGCTAACTATGGCTACACCTTC. This chain connects TRBV12-3 or TRBV12-4 to TRBJ1-2; D gene unclear. Trimming stripped 6 bases from V and 0 bases from J, with 20 bases between. CDR3 length: 17 residues.